Shown below are 17 T cell receptor beta chains from a single sample sequenced in a study of CD8+ T cells in alopecia areata. Indicated treatment: oral pan-JAK inhibitor, 5-10 mg twice daily. Once RNA had been extracted, it was reverse transcribed into cDNA to act as the sequencing template. Libraries were prepared by immunoSEQ multiplex PCR; TCRdb keeps only in-frame clonotypes and omits some of them. In the table there are hundreds of thousands of clones, approximately 72% of which are singletons. Sample: CD4+ T cells sorted from blood, taken at approximately week 44, from a patient treated with tofacitinib. The receptors stem from a human donor with alopecia areata.

Here the CDR3 DNA reads TGTGCCATCAGTTCAGCGGGGGCCGGGGAGACCCAGTACTTC. Protein product: CAISSAGAGETQYF. This chain joins TRBV10-3 and TRBJ2-5, with 8 bases matching TRBD2. The CDR3 covers 14 residues. J lost 5 bases, V lost 5 bases, and 7 bases had no gene match. The germline CDR1 and CDR2 sequences are ENHRY and SYGVKD.

The chain is built from TRBV29-1 and TRBJ1-1; 7 bases map to TRBD1. Germline values: CDR1 SQVTM, CDR2 ANQGSEA. The CDR3 sequence is 14 residues long. Losses at the gene ends were 2 bases for V and 8 bases for J; bases not matched to a gene: 11. The CDR3: CSVEFRDRRIEAFF. Written as DNA, the CDR3 is TGCAGCGTTGAATTCCGGGACAGACGTATCGAAGCTTTCTTT.

The rearrangement uses TRBV2 and TRBJ2-2; D might be TRBD1 or TRBD2, each matching 6 bases. CDR1 is SNHLY, CDR2 FYNNEI, per germline. The CDR3 consists of 15 residues. The V end was cut by 4 bases, the J end by 2 bases, with 11 bases between. CDR3: CASSAPGANTGELFF. CDR3 nucleotide sequence: TGTGCCAGCAGTGCCCCGGGGGCCAACACCGGGGAGCTGTTTTTT. The whole variable domain, remainder taken from reference TRBV2 and TRBJ2-2, is EPEVTQTPSHQVTQMGQEVILRCVPISNHLYFYWYRQILGQKVEFLVSFYNNEISEKSEIFDDQFSVERPDGSNFTLKIRSTKLEDSAMYFCASSAPGANTGELFFGEGSRLTVL.

Written as DNA, the CDR3 is TGTGCCAGCAGTTTTAGCCCCGCCCGTCCCCCGAACTACGAGCAGTACTTC. Its translation is CASSFSPARPPNYEQYF. The chain recombines TRBV27 with TRBJ2-7, with unresolved D. The germline V and J ends were trimmed by 3 bases and 3 bases, with 21 bases remaining between them. Germline loops: CDR1 MNHEY, CDR2 SMNVEV (reference sequence). The CDR3 totals 17 residues.

The J gene is TRBJ1-2, the V gene TRBV19; D gene unclear. Germline V gene data show CDR1 as LNHDA and CDR2 as SQIVND (reference sequence). This CDR3 spans 15 amino acids. Trimming shortened V by 0 bases and J by 2 bases, and 10 bases separated the two germline ends. CDR3 in amino acids: CASSIERLGNYGYTF. The CDR3 bases are TGTGCCAGTAGTATAGAGCGGTTGGGGAACTATGGCTACACCTTC.

The chain uses TRBV5-1 and TRBJ1-1, with TRBD1 as a possible D gene (5 bases). Germline CDR1 SGHRS, CDR2 YFSETQ. Trimming left V 4 bases short and J 3 bases short, with 13 bases between. The CDR3 contains 14 residues. CDR3 coding DNA: TGCGCCAGCAGCCTTAGGGGCTCCGACACTGAAGCTTTCTTT. It specifies CASSLRGSDTEAFF.

V gene TRBV25-1 combines with J gene TRBJ2-1, with a weak D call TRBD2 (7 bases). CDR3 length equals 14 residues. Between the trimmed V and J ends, which lost 6 bases and 6 bases, there was a span of 15 bases. The germline CDR1 and CDR2 sequences are MGHDK and SYGVNS. The CDR3 spells CASRFGGPSNEQFF. CDR3 coding DNA: TGTGCCAGCAGATTCGGGGGGCCCTCCAATGAGCAGTTCTTC.

This chain joins TRBV30 and TRBJ2-3; 9 bases are shared with TRBD1. There are 15 residues in the CDR3. Germline lookup yields CDR1 GTSNPN and CDR2 SVGIG (reference sequence). Germline trimming cut 4 bases from V and 4 bases from J; bases unmatched to any gene: 9. CDR3 residues: CAWNKGQGTADTQYF. The CDR3 DNA is TGTGCCTGGAACAAGGGACAGGGCACGGCAGATACGCAGTATTTT.

The CDR3 DNA follows: TGTGCCAGCAGCTTATCCGGGACAGTTCGCACAGATACGCAGTATTTT. As protein: CASSLSGTVRTDTQYF. The chain recombines TRBV7-2 with TRBJ2-3; TRBD1 matches at 7 bases. Losses at the gene ends were 2 bases for V and 1 base for J; bases not matched to a gene: 6. This CDR3 is 16 amino acids long. Per germline, CDR1 SGHTA and CDR2 FQGNSA.

The genes are TRBV29-1 and TRBJ2-2; tentative D call: TRBD2 (7 bases). Germline lookup yields CDR1 SQVTM and CDR2 ANQGSEA. The V end lost 8 bases, the J end lost 3 bases, and 16 bases lay between the germline ends. This CDR3 comprises 14 residues. For the CDR3, the DNA is TGCAGCATCCGAGGGGGGGTTGACACCGGGGAGCTGTTTTTT. Translating gives CSIRGGVDTGELFF.

The V and J genes are TRBV30 and TRBJ1-1, with a weak D call TRBD1 (6 bases). Germline V gene data show CDR1 as GTSNPN and CDR2 as SVGIG (reference sequence). The V and J ends lost 2 bases and 10 bases respectively, with 23 bases between them. The length of the CDR3 is 15 residues. The CDR3 DNA reads as TGTGCCTGGAGTCCCCGGGGGGCCAGGGAGCAAGGAGCTTTCTTT. Its protein is CAWSPRGAREQGAFF.

The chain links TRBV2 to TRBJ1-4, with D unclear. The CDR3 length is 13 residues. V lost 4 bases, J lost 7 bases, and 10 bases lay in between. Germline loops: CDR1 SNHLY, CDR2 FYNNEI. CDR3 sequence: CASSGLPGEKLFF. Written as DNA, the CDR3 is TGTGCCAGCAGTGGCCTCCCGGGTGAAAAACTGTTTTTT.

The genes are TRBV10-3 and TRBJ1-1; D is unclear. Germline loops: CDR1 ENHRY, CDR2 SYGVKD. Trimming removed 2 bases from V and 1 base from J, with 8 bases in between. CDR3 length equals 14 residues. Here the CDR3 reads CAISEIGRNTEAFF. Written as DNA, the CDR3 is TGTGCCATCAGTGAGATCGGGCGGAACACTGAAGCTTTCTTT.

The table lists this clone with a few counts. The gene calls are TRBV15 and TRBJ2-4; 7 nucleotides line up with TRBD1. This CDR3 region has 13 residues. Looked up from germline, CDR1 is LNHNV and CDR2 is YYDKDF (reference sequence). V trimming: 7 bases; J trimming: 8 bases; junction bases outside the gene matches: 8. The CDR3 loop is CATKTGIGDIQYF. In DNA form, the CDR3 reads TGTGCCACCAAGACAGGGATTGGGGACATTCAGTACTTC.

The J gene is TRBJ2-1, the V gene TRBV5-1; D remains unclear. Trimming shortened V by 2 bases and J by 10 bases, and 16 bases separated the two germline ends. The germline CDR1 and CDR2 sequences are SGHRS and YFSETQ. There are 14 residues in the CDR3. The CDR3 nucleotides read TGCGCCAGCAGCTTTGCTAGTAGGGTGGAGGAGCAGTTCTTC. Protein product: CASSFASRVEEQFF.

V usage is TRBV5-1 and J usage is TRBJ1-2; no definite D call. The CDR3 sequence is 16 residues long. Germline CDR1 is SGHRS and CDR2 is YFSETQ. Trimming removed 4 bases at V and 0 bases at J, with 16 bases between. CDR3 in amino acids: CASSPDGGRANYGYTF. As DNA, the CDR3 is TGCGCCAGCAGCCCGGATGGCGGCAGAGCTAACTATGGCTACACCTTC.

The gene calls are TRBV2 and TRBJ2-5; D perhaps matches TRBD2 (5 bases). With 2 bases removed from V and 5 bases from J, the gap between germline ends came to 6 bases. This CDR3 is 12 amino acids long. CDR1 and CDR2 (germline): SNHLY, FYNNEI. The CDR3 DNA is TGTGCCAGCAGTGAATCGGGGGAGACCCAGTACTTC. Protein: CASSESGETQYF.